This entry features one T cell receptor (beta chain) sequence. Its specificity is not known. The CDR3 spans 18 residues. The germline CDR1 and CDR2 sequences are LNHDA and SQIVND (reference sequence). V lost 2 bases, J lost 3 bases, and 10 bases stayed unmatched. Assay used: immunoSEQ multiplex PCR; TCRdb lists only in-frame clones, some missing. This sample has around 20,000 clones, with almost 75% found just once. This specimen comes from a study of CD4 T cells in relation to SARS-CoV-2 and coronaviruses. Across the study: TCR beta CDR3s were sequenced after roughly nine-day antigen culture of PBMCs. Negative control cultures got HIV-1 Nef peptides or no peptide.

Unexposed donor CD4+ T cells date from about 2011-2019, before the COVID-19 pandemic. The cells were cultured for 10 days before CD4+ T cells were isolated. Unexposed-donor CD4+ T cells were probed with SARS-CoV-2 S/N and four cold-coronavirus spikes, cells permitting. On days 3 and 7, cultures got half fresh IL-2 medium. The genes are TRBV19 and TRBJ2-1; 10 bases match TRBD2. Sequencing was performed on CD4+ T cells from PBMCs, cultured in vitro. The receptor was isolated from a human donor in good health. In nucleotides, the CDR3 is TGTGCCAGTAGTATATTCACGGCTAGCGGGAGATTCTACAATGAGCAGTTCTTC. Translated, it gives CASSIFTASGRFYNEQFF.